The TCR beta chain described here comes from a study of blood T cells in healthy people across ages. Together with a sample-barcoded 5' primer, a J-beta primer mix was included in a second PCR lasting about 6 to 12 cycles. MiXCR, applied by TCRdb to the 5' RACE reads, yields one record per CDR3 protein. This sample carries 1.5 million to 2 million distinct CDR3 sequences, roughly 28% of them seen once, and the ten largest clones take 7.7%. The germline V gene encodes CDR1 SQVTM and CDR2 ANQGSEA. This CDR3 is 12 amino acids long. V shed 5 bases and J 4 bases; nucleotides not matched to a gene: 2. The sequenced sample was blood. The chain recombines TRBV29-1 with TRBJ1-1; 9 positions agree with TRBD1. This TCR was sampled from a woman aged 30 to 39 in good health. The CDR3 bases are TGCAGCGTTCGGGACAGGGTCACTGAAGCTTTCTTT. Its protein product is CSVRDRVTEAFF.